These T cell receptor beta chains were read from a single sample in a study of tumor and adjacent non-tumor tissue in lung cancer. One entry per CDR3 protein, called by TCRdb with MiXCR from the multiplex PCR reads. The profile covers around 99,000 distinct CDR3 sequences, with 62% appearing a single time and around a fifth taken by the ten largest. Input material: distant non-tumor lung tissue. These receptors were obtained from a man aged 60 to 75 with non-small cell lung cancer. Each CDR3 is given with its conserved first and last residue. D genes are given only for firm matches. Expanded clones get a size class; other rows say once, few or many, or leave the size out.

clone_size	v_call	cdr3_length	j_call	d_call	cdr3_aa	cdr3_nt
NA	TRBV6-6	17	TRBJ1-5	NA	CACSRNSVQGSNQPQHF	TGTGCCTGCAGTCGGAATTCGGTCCAGGGGAGCAATCAGCCCCAGCATTTT
many	TRBV7-9	16	TRBJ1-1	TRBD1	CASSRIRQGRDTEAFF	TGTGCCAGCAGCCGAATACGACAGGGTCGGGATACTGAAGCTTTCTTT
NA	TRBV20-1	15	TRBJ2-1	TRBD2	CSATGQLAGSNEQFF	TGCAGTGCGACTGGACAACTAGCGGGTTCCAATGAGCAGTTCTTC
few	TRBV20-1	15	TRBJ1-1	NA	CSARDIGQQNTEAFF	TGCAGTGCTAGAGATATAGGACAACAGAACACTGAAGCTTTCTTT
NA	TRBV5-1	16	TRBJ2-7	TRBD1	CSSSLAGGGRVNEQYF	TGCTCCAGCAGCTTGGCAGGGGGCGGACGGGTCAACGAGCAGTACTTC
few	TRBV7-9	15	TRBJ1-2	TRBD1	CASSLVGTANYGYTF	TGTGCCAGCAGCTTAGTCGGGACAGCTAACTATGGCTACACCTTC
NA	TRBV29-1	18	TRBJ2-3	TRBD1	CNVDIGTRGRVGTDTQYF	TGCAACGTTGATATAGGGACGAGGGGGCGGGTCGGAACAGATACGCAGTATTTT
few	TRBV20-1	13	TRBJ2-7	NA	CSARGASALEQYF	TGCAGTGCTAGAGGGGCCAGCGCCCTCGAGCAGTACTTC
few	TRBV20-1	15	TRBJ2-5	TRBD1	CSARVPGQGTETQYF	TGCAGTGCTAGAGTCCCGGGACAGGGAACAGAGACCCAGTACTTC
many	TRBV5-1	16	TRBJ2-5	TRBD2	CASSLGRTSGQETQYF	TGCGCCAGCAGCTTGGGTCGGACTAGCGGACAAGAGACCCAGTACTTC
NA	TRBV6-1	14	TRBJ2-7	NA	CASVQEISSYEQYF	TGTGCCAGCGTACAGGAGATAAGCTCCTACGAGCAGTACTTC
NA	TRBV6-2/TRBV6-3	14	TRBJ2-1	NA	CASSSTSGTNEQSF	TGTGCCAGTAGTTCCACTAGTGGGACCAATGAACAGTCCTTC
many	TRBV6-5	12	TRBJ2-6	NA	CASSYQGHVLTF	TGTGCCAGCAGTTACCAAGGACACGTCCTGACTTTC
many	TRBV28	15	TRBJ2-7	TRBD1	CASSLFGTGKDEQYF	TGTGCCAGCAGTTTATTTGGGACAGGGAAAGACGAGCAGTACTTC
NA	TRBV28	16	TRBJ1-5	TRBD1	CYSSLVIRGPGQPQHF	TGTTACAGCAGTTTAGTCATCAGGGGGCCCGGTCAGCCCCAGCATTTT
NA	TRBV20-1	11	TRBJ1-1	NA	CSARGSAESFF	TGCAGTGCTAGAGGTTCGGCTGAATCTTTCTTT
NA	TRBV11-3	15	TRBJ2-5	NA	CASSFGTERRESQYF	TGTGCCAGCAGCTTCGGGACAGAGCGCCGGGAGTCCCAGTACTTC
NA	TRBV12-3/TRBV12-4	16	TRBJ1-4	NA	CASSLGFNRVNEKPSF	TGTGCCAGCAGTTTAGGTTTCAACAGGGTTAATGAAAAACCGTCTTTT
many	TRBV30	16	TRBJ2-1	NA	CAWRQVSSGPYNEQFF	TGTGCCTGGAGGCAGGTCAGTAGCGGCCCCTACAATGAGCAGTTCTTC
NA	TRBV11-2	15	TRBJ2-1	NA	CASRLSWSSYNKQFF	TGTGCCAGCAGGTTATCCTGGAGTTCTTACAATAAGCAGTTCTTC
NA	TRBV7-3	14	TRBJ2-3	NA	CASSLGTSTDTQYF	TGTGCCAGCAGTCTCGGGACTAGCACAGATACGCAGTATTTT
few	TRBV28	15	TRBJ1-1	TRBD1	CASSPPGTGGPEAFF	TGTGCCAGCAGTCCCCCCGGGACAGGGGGACCTGAAGCTTTCTTT
many	TRBV6-1	15	TRBJ2-3	TRBD1	CASSQTGAATDTQYF	TGTGCCAGCAGCCAGACAGGGGCGGCCACAGATACGCAGTATTTT
NA	TRBV4-2	17	TRBJ2-7	TRBD1	CASSHEDIGQGSYVQYF	TGTGCCAGCAGCCATGAAGATATCGGACAGGGGTCCTACGTGCAGTACTTC
NA	TRBV7-2	13	TRBJ2-7	NA	CASSLGSYGEQYF	TGTGCCAGTAGCTTAGGTTCCTACGGCGAGCAGTACTTC
once	TRBV20-1	13	TRBJ1-2	NA	CSARGPGGYGYIF	TGTAGTGCTAGAGGTCCGGGCGGCTATGGCTACATCTTC
many	TRBV12-3/TRBV12-4	14	TRBJ2-3	NA	CASTLRGHTDTQYF	TGTGCCAGCACTCTCAGGGGACACACAGATACGCAGTATTTT
NA	TRBV12-5	12	TRBJ2-3	NA	CASLVLTDTQYF	TGTGCTAGTTTGGTACTTACAGATACACAGTATTTT
many	TRBV4-1	14	TRBJ2-5	TRBD2	CASSLRLAEETQYF	TGCGCCAGCAGTCTCCGACTAGCGGAAGAGACCCAGTACTTC
many	TRBV7-9	15	TRBJ2-2	NA	CASSLDSGNTGELFF	TGTGCCAGCAGCTTAGATAGCGGAAACACCGGGGAGCTGTTTTTT
many	TRBV6-5	15	TRBJ2-3	NA	CASNRQTSSTDTQYF	TGTGCCAGCAACCGACAGACCTCCTCCACAGATACGCAGTATTTT
many	TRBV13	13	TRBJ1-1	NA	CASSPQEDTEAFF	TGTGCCAGCAGCCCACAGGAAGACACTGAAGCTTTCTTT
NA	TRBV5-1	16	TRBJ2-5	TRBD2	CASSLEASGVGETQYF	TGCGCCAGCAGCTTGGAGGCTAGCGGGGTTGGGGAGACCCAGTACTTC